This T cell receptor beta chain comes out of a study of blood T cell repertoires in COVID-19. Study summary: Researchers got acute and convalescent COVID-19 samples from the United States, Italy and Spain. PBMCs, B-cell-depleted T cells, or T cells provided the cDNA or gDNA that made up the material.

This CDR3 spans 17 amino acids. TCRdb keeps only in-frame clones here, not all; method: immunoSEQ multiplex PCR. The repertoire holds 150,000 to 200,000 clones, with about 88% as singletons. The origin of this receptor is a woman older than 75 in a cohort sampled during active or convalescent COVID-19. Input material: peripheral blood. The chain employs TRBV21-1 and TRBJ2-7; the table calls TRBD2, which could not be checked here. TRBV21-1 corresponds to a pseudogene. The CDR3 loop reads CASSKTAGSGGSYEQYV. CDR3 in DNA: TGTGCCAGCAGCAAAACGGCGGGTAGCGGGGGCTCCTACGAGCAGTACGTC.